Listed here are 10 T cell receptor beta chains from one sample, sequenced in a study of OX40 agonist ivuxolimab in advanced cancers. The table came from immunoSEQ multiplex PCR; TCRdb's copy has only in-frame clones and leaves some out. This table holds 40,000 to 50,000 clones, about 88% found once. The specimen comprised CD4+ or CD8+ T cells sorted from blood, sampled in a trial of the OX40 agonist ivuxolimab. The receptor source for this set is an adult with an advanced solid tumor such as melanoma, head and neck, liver or kidney cancer.

The chain recombines TRBV9 with TRBJ1-1; TRBD1 matches at 8 bases. Losses at the gene ends were 2 bases for V and 5 bases for J; bases not matched to a gene: 11. This CDR3 has 16 residues. CDR1 and CDR2 from the germline V gene are SGDLS and YYNGEE. The CDR3 DNA reads TGTGCCAGCAGCGTCGGCAGGGGGCGACGAGGAACTGAAGCTTTCTTT. Translating it yields CASSVGRGRRGTEAFF.

The chain has TRBV5-4 and TRBJ2-3; D unresolved. The V gene's germline CDR1 is SGHNT and CDR2 YYREEE (reference sequence). The CDR3 is made up of 13 amino acids. Trimming cost V 2 bases and J 4 bases, with 8 bases left between them. CDR3 nucleotides: TGTGCCAGCAGCTTAGAGAGGCCAGATACGCAGTATTTT. Protein product: CASSLERPDTQYF. The whole variable domain, remainder taken from reference TRBV5-4 and TRBJ2-3, is ETGVTQSPTHLIKTRGQQVTLRCSSQSGHNTVSWYQQALGQGPQFIFQYYREEENGRGNFPPRFSGLQFPNYSSELNVNALELDDSALYLCASSLERPDTQYFGPGTRLTVL.

This chain's CDR3 is CASSPFGGQVAYEQYF. The CDR3 region has the DNA TGCGCCAGCAGCCCATTTGGGGGACAGGTAGCCTACGAGCAGTACTTC. The rearrangement joins TRBV5-1 to TRBJ2-7, with 8 bases identical to TRBD1. The CDR3 extends over 16 amino acids. CDR1 and CDR2 (germline): SGHRS, YFSETQ. J lost 2 bases, V lost 4 bases, and 11 bases had no gene match. Based on the CDR3 plus reference TRBV5-1 and TRBJ2-7, the full variable domain is KAGVTQTPRYLIKTRGQQVTLSCSPISGHRSVSWYQQTPGQGLQFLFEYFSETQRNKGNFPGRFSGRQFSNSRSEMNVSTLELGDSALYLCASSPFGGQVAYEQYFGPGTRLTVT.

This clone was detected once. The chain uses TRBV4-1 and TRBJ1-2; D is unclear. V lost 0 bases, J lost 1 base, and 18 bases lay in between. CDR3 length equals 18 residues. CDR1 MGHRA and CDR2 YSYEKL come from the germline V gene. The CDR3, as DNA: TGCGCCAGCAGCCAAGATATGGGTAAGGTGGAGGATAACTATGGCTACACCTTC. Translated, it gives CASSQDMGKVEDNYGYTF.

This clone was counted once. This chain uses TRBV2 with TRBJ2-3; the D is unclear. CDR3 size: 10 residues. Trimming removed 9 bases at V and 2 bases at J, with 3 bases between. CDR1 is SNHLY and CDR2 is FYNNEI in the germline V gene. CDR3 in amino acids: CASVTDTQYF. In nucleotides, the CDR3 is TGTGCCAGTGTCACAGATACGCAGTATTTT.

The chain recombines TRBV9 with TRBJ2-1; TRBD2 matches 11 bases. The J segment lost 9 bases and the V segment lost 4 bases, leaving 12 bases of the junction unmatched. The CDR3 extends over 16 amino acids. Germline CDR1 SGDLS, CDR2 YYNGEE. The CDR3 region has the DNA TGTGCCAGCAGCCCCAGGCCTAGCGGGAGGCTCGCTGAGCAGTTCTTC. It yields the protein CASSPRPSGRLAEQFF. Full variable domain (remainder filled in from reference TRBV9 and TRBJ2-1): DSGVTQTPKHLITATGQRVTLRCSPRSGDLSVYWYQQSLDQGLQFLIQYYNGEERAKGNILERFSAQQFPDLHSELNLSSLELGDSALYFCASSPRPSGRLAEQFFGPGTRLTVL.

The V gene is TRBV6-1, the J gene TRBJ1-2; 11 bases map to TRBD1. Germline CDR1 MNHNS, CDR2 SASEGT. This CDR3 is built from 15 residues. The V and J ends lost 5 bases and 2 bases, in that order; junction bases with no gene match: 4. CDR3 DNA: TGTGCCAGCAGTCCTCGGACAGGGGGCAACTATGGCTACACCTTC. This sequence encodes CASSPRTGGNYGYTF.

In nucleotides, the CDR3 is TGTGCCAGCCGCGGGGGCGCGAACACCGGGGAGCTGTTTTTT. It translates to CASRGGANTGELFF. The chain recombines TRBV25-1 with TRBJ2-2; D perhaps matches TRBD2 (7 bases). The CDR3 is 14 residues long. Germline V gene sequence: CDR1 MGHDK, CDR2 SYGVNS. V gave up 8 bases and J gave up 0 bases, with 10 bases separating them.

This chain connects TRBV19 to TRBJ2-1; D may be TRBD2 (6 bases). The germline gives CDR1 LNHDA, CDR2 SQIVND (reference sequence). The CDR3 has 16 amino acids. V lost 7 bases and J lost 6, with 22 bases in between. The CDR3 sequence is CASKPSHGSIVNEQFF. CDR3 DNA: TGTGCCAGTAAACCCTCTCACGGGAGTATAGTCAATGAGCAGTTCTTC.

The CDR3, as DNA: TGTGCCAGCATTCCTAGCACAGAAGAGACCCAGTACTTC. Its protein product is CASIPSTEETQYF. The chain employs TRBV7-9 and TRBJ2-5; tentative D call: TRBD2 (5 bases). Trimming took off 7 bases at V and 3 bases at J, with 12 bases between the two ends. Germline V gene sequence: CDR1 SEHNR, CDR2 FQNEAQ (reference sequence). The length of the CDR3 is 13 residues. The whole variable domain, filled in from reference TRBV7-9 and TRBJ2-5, reads DTGVSQNPRHKITKRGQNVTFRCDPISEHNRLYWYRQTLGQGPEFLTYFQNEAQLEKSRLLSDRFSAERPKGSFSTLEIQRTEQGDSAMYLCASIPSTEETQYFGPGTRLLVL.